The entry below describes one T cell receptor beta chain. Clones were read by immunoSEQ multiplex PCR, and TCRdb kept only the in-frame ones, dropping some. The table records around 500,000 clones, around 85% of them present only once. This record comes from a study of blood T cell repertoires in COVID-19. The wider study: PBMCs, B-cell-depleted T cells, or T cells were the source of the cDNA or gDNA that made up the material.

The length of the CDR3 is 17 residues. The V segment lost 2 bases and the J segment 7 bases; nucleotides outside the gene matches: 7. Germline CDR1 KGHDR, CDR2 SFDVKD. The TCR sequence derives from an older woman who had recovered from COVID-19. The V call is TRBV24-1, the J call TRBJ2-1; 13 bases match TRBD2. The sequenced material came from PBMCs or T cells enriched from blood (not recorded which). This CDR3 is CATSDSTSGGARNEQFF. The CDR3 coding sequence is TGTGCCACCAGTGATTCTACTAGCGGGGGGGCTCGGAATGAGCAGTTCTTC.